A selection of T cell receptor beta chains follows, all from one sample in a study of memory CD4+ T cells and cytomegalovirus serostatus. Sequencing used immunoSEQ multiplex PCR; TCRdb keeps in-frame clones, though not all of them. The sample yields over 75,000 clones, roughly 80% seen once. The sample taken for sequencing was memory CD4+ T cells from blood. The receptors shown here come from an adult in good health and CMV-seropositive. Each CDR3 is given with its conserved first and last residue. D genes are given only for firm matches. Clone sizes are given selectively: once, few, many, or a class where the clone is expanded.

v_call	j_call	clone_size	d_call	cdr3_nt	cdr3_aa
TRBV28	TRBJ1-1	-	-	TGTGCCAGCAGTTTCCAGAACACTGAAGCTTTCTTT	CASSFQNTEAFF
TRBV29-1	TRBJ2-3	once	TRBD2	TGCAGCGTCCGGACTAGCGGGAGAGGAGATACGCAGTATTTT	CSVRTSGRGDTQYF
TRBV6-5	TRBJ1-1	-	TRBD1	TGTGCCAGCAGTTTAGACTACAGGGGGAACACTGAAGCTTTCTTT	CASSLDYRGNTEAFF
TRBV20-1	TRBJ2-1	-	-	TGCAGTGCTCATAGCGTAAATGAGCAGTTCTTC	CSAHSVNEQFF
TRBV6-4	TRBJ2-7	-	TRBD1	TGTGCCAGCAGTGAGGGTGACAGGGGGCGGCCCTACGAGCAGTACTTC	CASSEGDRGRPYEQYF
TRBV19	TRBJ2-7	few	TRBD2	TGTGCCAGTAGTATAGCGGCGGGAGCGCTCGAGCAGTACTTC	CASSIAAGALEQYF
TRBV7-9	TRBJ2-3	-	-	TGTGCCAGCAGCCGCCCAGCGGGTAGCACAGATACGCAGTATTTT	CASSRPAGSTDTQYF
TRBV5-1	TRBJ2-7	-	-	TGCGCCAGCAGCTCCCGCGTTGAGGGTCCACAGTACTTC	CASSSRVEGPQYF
TRBV5-1	TRBJ2-4	-	-	TGCGCCAGCAGCCCACAGGGACGGGAAAACATTCAGTACTTC	CASSPQGRENIQYF
TRBV19	TRBJ1-2	-	-	TGTGCCAGTAGCCTTGGACTGAACATTCCCTATGGCTACACCTTC	CASSLGLNIPYGYTF
TRBV29-1	TRBJ2-3	-	TRBD1	TGCAGTTCCTCACCGGGACAGAACACAGATACGCAGTATTTT	CSSSPGQNTDTQYF
TRBV6-5	TRBJ1-2	-	-	TGTGCCACCCTCGATCATTATGGCTACACCTTC	CATLDHYGYTF
TRBV10-3	TRBJ2-3	-	-	TGTGCCATACAGGACCCTAGCACAGATACGCAGTATTTT	CAIQDPSTDTQYF
TRBV5-1	TRBJ2-7	-	TRBD1	TGCGCCAGCAGCCCGGGACAGGGCCCCTACGAGCAGTACTTC	CASSPGQGPYEQYF
TRBV30	TRBJ2-3	-	TRBD2	TGTGCCTGGAGGCTAGCGGGGCGCACAGATACGCAGTATTTT	CAWRLAGRTDTQYF
TRBV9	TRBJ2-3	-	TRBD1	TGTGCCAGCAGCGTAGCTTTCCAGGGGGCAGATACGCAGTATTTT	CASSVAFQGADTQYF
TRBV6-5	TRBJ2-1	-	TRBD2	TGTGCCAGCAGTTCCGGGACTACTAGCTCCTACAATGAGCAGTTCTTC	CASSSGTTSSYNEQFF
TRBV2	TRBJ1-2	-	-	TGTGCCAGCGGGCTTAACTATGGCTACACCTTC	CASGLNYGYTF
TRBV27	TRBJ1-2	few	-	TGTGCCAGCAGTACCGACCGGACAAGGCAGAATGGCTACACCTTC	CASSTDRTRQNGYTF
TRBV20-1	TRBJ2-7	-	-	TGCAGTGCTAGAGAGAGAGAGCAGTACTTC	CSAREREQYF
TRBV7-2	TRBJ1-5	-	-	TGTGCCAGCACGCGGGACAGCAATCAGCCCCAGCATTTT	CASTRDSNQPQHF
TRBV19	TRBJ1-2	-	TRBD1	TGTGCCAGTAGTTCGCGACAGGGTGACACTGGCTACACCTTC	CASSSRQGDTGYTF
TRBV29-1	TRBJ2-7	few	TRBD1	TGCAGCGTTGACAAAAAGGGGGACAGCTACGAGCAGTACTTC	CSVDKKGDSYEQYF
TRBV19	TRBJ2-2	-	-	TGTGCCAGTAGTCCGCAGGGGGGCACCGGGGAGCTGTTTTTT	CASSPQGGTGELFF
TRBV11-2	TRBJ2-1	-	-	TGTGCCAGCAGCTTAGGTGGTGAGCAGTTCTTC	CASSLGGEQFF
TRBV6-1	TRBJ2-5	-	-	TGTGCCAGCAGTGAACGGTCCAGGGGCGAGACCCAGTACTTC	CASSERSRGETQYF
TRBV5-1	TRBJ1-1	-	-	TGCGCCAGCAGCCGCTCCTGGGGACCGAACACTGAAGCTTTCTTT	CASSRSWGPNTEAFF
TRBV10-2	TRBJ2-5	once	-	TGCGCCAGCAGTGACCTAGTTGATTACCAAGAGACCCAGTACTTC	CASSDLVDYQETQYF
TRBV6-6	TRBJ1-5	-	-	TGTGCCAGTTCAGGGTATAGCAATCAGCCCCAGCATTTT	CASSGYSNQPQHF
TRBV2	TRBJ2-1	-	-	TGTGCCAGCTCCGAAGATTTTTACAATGAGCAGTTCTTC	CASSEDFYNEQFF
TRBV7-3	TRBJ2-3	few	TRBD2	TGTGCCAGCAGCTTAGGGACTAGCGGGAGGGCCCAGGATACGCAGTATTTT	CASSLGTSGRAQDTQYF
TRBV6-5	TRBJ1-1	-	TRBD1	TGTGCCAGCAGCAGAGGAGGGCAGGGGGCACCCGAAGCTTTCTTT	CASSRGGQGAPEAFF
TRBV5-4	TRBJ2-4	-	-	TGTGCCAGCAGCTCACGCACTACAGGGTTCACGAACATTCAGTACTTC	CASSSRTTGFTNIQYF
TRBV7-2	TRBJ1-2	-	-	TGTGCCAGCAGCTCTGACAGGATATGGGGCTATGGCTACACCTTC	CASSSDRIWGYGYTF
TRBV7-2	TRBJ1-6	-	-	TGTGCCAGCAGCTTAGGGGTCGCCTATAATTCACCCCTCCACTTT	CASSLGVAYNSPLHF
TRBV5-4	TRBJ2-5	-	-	TGTGCCAGCAGCTTTGACCCCAAAGAGACCCAGTACTTC	CASSFDPKETQYF
TRBV6-1	TRBJ2-2	few	-	TGTGCCAGCACCCACGGACACTTAAACACCGGGGAGCTGTTTTTT	CASTHGHLNTGELFF
TRBV6-1	TRBJ1-2	-	-	TGTGCCAGCAGTGAATACTCAGGCATCGCTAACTATGGCTACACCTTC	CASSEYSGIANYGYTF
TRBV30	TRBJ1-2	-	TRBD1	TGTGCCTGGAGTCCCGACAGGGGGCTTTCGGGCTACACCTTC	CAWSPDRGLSGYTF
TRBV11-1	TRBJ2-7	-	TRBD2	TGTGCCAGCAGCTTAGCGATTAGCGGGAACTCCTACGAGCAGTACTTC	CASSLAISGNSYEQYF
TRBV29-1	TRBJ1-5	-	TRBD1	TGCAGCGTCGGGGAGGGGACAGGGCGACAGCCCCAGCATTTT	CSVGEGTGRQPQHF
TRBV11-3	TRBJ2-2	-	-	TGTGCCAGCAGCCACCACGGACAGAACACCGGGGAGCTGTTTTTT	CASSHHGQNTGELFF
TRBV7-6	TRBJ2-3	-	-	TGTGCCAGCAGCTTACTGGTGGATACGCAGTATTTT	CASSLLVDTQYF
TRBV6-5	TRBJ1-5	-	TRBD1	TGTGCCAGCAGTTACACCCAGGGGGAACAGCCCCAGCATTTT	CASSYTQGEQPQHF
TRBV6-1	TRBJ2-1	-	TRBD2	TGTGCCAGCAGTGAAGATACTAGCGGGCGACCCGAACAGTTCTTC	CASSEDTSGRPEQFF
TRBV28	TRBJ2-3	-	TRBD2	TGTGCCAGCAGCGGGAGAACTGGACTAGCAGCTAGGGATACGCAGTATTTT	CASSGRTGLAARDTQYF
TRBV5-4	TRBJ1-3	few	TRBD1	TGTGCCAGCAGCCGTCTTTCGGGACAGAGGACACTGGTCGGCACCATATATTTT	CASSRLSGQRTLVGTIYF
TRBV15	TRBJ2-7	-	-	TGTGCCACCAGCAGAGATCTAGCTTCTCGCGAGCAGTACTTC	CATSRDLASREQYF
TRBV5-1	TRBJ2-5	-	-	TGCGCCAGCAGCCCCGCCGAGGGACAAGGTGAGACCCAGTACTTC	CASSPAEGQGETQYF
TRBV6-4	TRBJ1-5	-	-	TGTGCCAGCAGTGCCCAACTTAATCAGCCCCAGCATTTT	CASSAQLNQPQHF
TRBV5-1	TRBJ2-1	few	TRBD2	TGCGCCAGCAGCACGGGACTAGCGGGAATTGGGAATGAGCAGTTCTTC	CASSTGLAGIGNEQFF
TRBV5-1	TRBJ1-5	-	-	TGCGCCAGCAGCCCCGGGGGCAATCAGCCCCAGCATTTT	CASSPGGNQPQHF
TRBV28	TRBJ2-5	-	-	TGTGCCAGCAGCCCTAGGGGGACCCAGTACTTC	CASSPRGTQYF
TRBV2	TRBJ1-5	-	-	TGTGCCAGCAGTGCCCGACAAACAAGCAATCAGCCCCAGCATTTT	CASSARQTSNQPQHF
TRBV5-4	TRBJ2-3	-	-	TGTGCCAGCAAGGGTAGCGGCCATAGCACAGATACGCAGTATTTT	CASKGSGHSTDTQYF
TRBV18	TRBJ2-6	-	-	TGTGCCAGCTCACCACCGGGCGGCTCTGGGGCCAACGTCCTGACTTTC	CASSPPGGSGANVLTF
TRBV18	TRBJ1-1	-	-	TGTGCCAGCTCACCCGGCAGGGCCATGAACACTGAAGCTTTCTTT	CASSPGRAMNTEAFF
TRBV6-5	TRBJ2-7	-	TRBD1	TGTGCCAGCAGTTACTCGACAGGGGCAACCTACGAGCAGTACTTC	CASSYSTGATYEQYF
TRBV30	TRBJ2-5	-	TRBD1	TGTGCCTGGAGTCACCCACCGGGACAGGGTCAAGAGACCCAGTACTTC	CAWSHPPGQGQETQYF